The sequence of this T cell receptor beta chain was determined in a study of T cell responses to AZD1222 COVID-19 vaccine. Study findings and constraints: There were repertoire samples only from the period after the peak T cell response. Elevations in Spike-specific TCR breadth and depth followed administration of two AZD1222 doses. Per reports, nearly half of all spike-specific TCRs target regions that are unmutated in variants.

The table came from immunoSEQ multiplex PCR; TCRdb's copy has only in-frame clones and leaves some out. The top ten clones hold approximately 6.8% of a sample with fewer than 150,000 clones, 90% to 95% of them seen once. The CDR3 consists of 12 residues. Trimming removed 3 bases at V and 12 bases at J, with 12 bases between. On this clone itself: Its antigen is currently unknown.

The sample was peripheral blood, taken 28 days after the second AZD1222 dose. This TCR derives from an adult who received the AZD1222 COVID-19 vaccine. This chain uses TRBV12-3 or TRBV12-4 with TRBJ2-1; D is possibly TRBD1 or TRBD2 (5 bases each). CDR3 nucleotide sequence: TGTGCCAGCAGTTTTGGTTCCGGGGCGCAGTTCTTC. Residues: CASSFGSGAQFF.